These T cell receptor beta chains were read from a single sample in a study of blood T cell repertoires in COVID-19. TCRdb keeps only in-frame clones here, not all; method: immunoSEQ multiplex PCR. The sample lists 190,000 or so clones, around 87% occurring once. Sequencing input: peripheral blood. The receptors were gathered from a man in his forties with active or convalescent COVID-19. Both conserved end residues are part of each CDR3. The D gene is left open where the match is weak. The size entry is marked missing in some rows and otherwise reads once, few, many or a size class.

j_gene | len | abundance | d_gene | v_gene | CDR3nt | CDR3aa
TRBJ1-2 | 13 | NA | NA | TRBV30 | TGTGCCTGGAGTGTGCAAGTTTCGGATGGCTACACCTTC | CAWSVQVSDGYTF
TRBJ2-7 | 13 | NA | NA | TRBV27 | TGTGCCAGCAGTCCTAGACCGTACTACGAGCAGTACTTC | CASSPRPYYEQYF
TRBJ1-4 | 13 | NA | TRBD1 | TRBV29-1 | TGCAGCGTTGGGGACAGGACTAATGAAAAACTGTTTTTT | CSVGDRTNEKLFF
TRBJ1-1 | 15 | few | NA | TRBV4-1 | TGCGCCAGCGCACGACCCCAGGGGAGGGGAACTGAAGCTTTCTTT | CASARPQGRGTEAFF
TRBJ2-1 | 14 | once | TRBD2 | TRBV30 | TGTGCTCGGAGTTCTCTAGCGGGGGGTAATGAGCAGTTCTTC | CARSSLAGGNEQFF
TRBJ2-1 | 13 | NA | NA | TRBV12-3/TRBV12-4 | TGTGCCAGCAGTTTTAATCTCCTAGGGGAGGAGTTCTTC | CASSFNLLGEEFF
TRBJ2-7 | 11 | NA | NA | TRBV29-1 | TGCAGCGTTATGACAGGCAGCGAGCAGTACTTC | CSVMTGSEQYF
TRBJ1-1 | 15 | few | NA | TRBV5-1 | TGCGCCAGCAGCTTGGCCCCGGGAGGGGACACTGAAGCTTTCTTT | CASSLAPGGDTEAFF
TRBJ2-2 | 14 | NA | TRBD1 | TRBV7-8 | TGTGCCAGCAGCACATCAGGGGGCACCGGGGAGCTGTTTTTT | CASSTSGGTGELFF
TRBJ1-6 | 19 | NA | NA | TRBV7-9 | TGTGCCAGCAGCCCCCAACCGACAGGATACCTCTCCTATAATTCACCCCTCCACTTT | CASSPQPTGYLSYNSPLHF
TRBJ2-5 | 14 | NA | TRBD2 | TRBV28 | TGTGCCAGCAGTCACGGACTAGCGAGGAAGACCCAGTACTTC | CASSHGLARKTQYF
TRBJ2-4 | 13 | NA | NA | TRBV27 | TGTGCCAGTAGGCCAGGGGGAGGAAACATTCAGTACTTC | CASRPGGGNIQYF
TRBJ2-1 | 15 | NA | TRBD2 | TRBV27 | TGTGCCAGCAGTTTGAGACTAGCGATAGTCGATGAGCAGTTCTTC | CASSLRLAIVDEQFF
TRBJ1-3 | 15 | NA | NA | TRBV7-6 | TGTGCCAGCAGCTTAGAACCAGGGGTCGGAAACACCATATATTTT | CASSLEPGVGNTIYF
TRBJ1-6 | 14 | NA | NA | TRBV18 | TGTGCCAGCTCACTACAGTGGAGGAATTCACCCCTCCACTTT | CASSLQWRNSPLHF
TRBJ2-3 | 14 | NA | NA | TRBV29-1 | TGCAGCGCCGAGGGCTCCCACAACACAGATACGCAGTATTTT | CSAEGSHNTDTQYF
TRBJ1-1 | 12 | NA | NA | TRBV30 | TGTGCCTGGAGTCCTACTTTAACTGAAGCTTTCTTT | CAWSPTLTEAFF
TRBJ2-2 | 16 | NA | NA | TRBV30 | TGTGCCTGGGGGGCCACAGGGTTAATTAACACCGGGGAGCTGTTTTTT | CAWGATGLINTGELFF
TRBJ1-5 | 14 | NA | NA | TRBV28 | TGTGCCAGCAGTATCCAGGTGATCAATCAGCCCCAGCATTTT | CASSIQVINQPQHF
TRBJ2-7 | 16 | NA | NA | TRBV28 | TGTGCCAGCAGAAAAGCCGGGACACCTCTGATCGCCGAGCAGTACTTC | CASRKAGTPLIAEQYF
TRBJ2-4 | 13 | NA | TRBD1 | TRBV29-1 | TGCAGCGTTGAACCTCCCGGGACAGGGAAACAGTACTTC | CSVEPPGTGKQYF
TRBJ1-5 | 15 | once | NA | TRBV7-4 | TGTGCCAGCAGCTTAGAAGGGGATAGCAATCAGCCCCAGCATTTT | CASSLEGDSNQPQHF
TRBJ1-2 | 14 | NA | NA | TRBV5-1 | TGCGCCAGCAGCTTGGACCGGGGGAGCTATGGCTACACCTTC | CASSLDRGSYGYTF
TRBJ2-7 | 13 | few | TRBD2 | TRBV7-2 | TGTGCCAGTTCCCCGGGAGGGTTCGGCGAGCAGTACTTC | CASSPGGFGEQYF
TRBJ2-7 | 16 | NA | TRBD1 | TRBV13 | TGTGCCAGCAGCTTACCCCCAGGGGGACCCTCCTACGAGCAGTACTTC | CASSLPPGGPSYEQYF
TRBJ2-3 | 14 | NA | NA | TRBV24-1 | TGTGCCACCCGAGGGACCGGGGGAGCAGATACGCAGTATTTT | CATRGTGGADTQYF
TRBJ1-1 | 14 | NA | NA | TRBV7-3 | TGTGCCAGCAGCTTCGCAGAAATGAACACTGAAGCTTTCTTT | CASSFAEMNTEAFF
TRBJ2-7 | 14 | NA | NA | TRBV7-3 | TGTGCCAGCAGCTCTACAGGAACCTCCTACGAGCAGTACTTC | CASSSTGTSYEQYF
TRBJ2-1 | 17 | NA | NA | TRBV2 | TGTGCCAGCAACTATACTCCCCAACAGGGACCCTACAATGAGCAGTTCTTC | CASNYTPQQGPYNEQFF
TRBJ1-1 | 14 | NA | NA | TRBV7-2 | TGTGCCAGCAGCTTACGGGGAGAGTACACTGAAGCTTTCTTT | CASSLRGEYTEAFF
TRBJ2-1 | 16 | NA | TRBD2 | TRBV11-2 | TGTGCCAGCAGCACCCTAAAGCGGGGCCCCTACAATGAGCAGTTCTTC | CASSTLKRGPYNEQFF
TRBJ2-3 | 14 | few | NA | TRBV2 | TGTGCCAGCCGTGAGGCAGTTTACACAGATACGCAGTATTTT | CASREAVYTDTQYF
TRBJ2-1 | 16 | NA | TRBD1 | TRBV11-2 | TGTGCCAGCAGCACCGGGACAGGGTGGACCTACAATGAGCAGTTCTTC | CASSTGTGWTYNEQFF
TRBJ1-5 | 17 | NA | TRBD1 | TRBV19 | TGTGCCAGTAGTACTTCCGGGACAGGGGTTAGCAATCAGCCCCAGCATTTT | CASSTSGTGVSNQPQHF